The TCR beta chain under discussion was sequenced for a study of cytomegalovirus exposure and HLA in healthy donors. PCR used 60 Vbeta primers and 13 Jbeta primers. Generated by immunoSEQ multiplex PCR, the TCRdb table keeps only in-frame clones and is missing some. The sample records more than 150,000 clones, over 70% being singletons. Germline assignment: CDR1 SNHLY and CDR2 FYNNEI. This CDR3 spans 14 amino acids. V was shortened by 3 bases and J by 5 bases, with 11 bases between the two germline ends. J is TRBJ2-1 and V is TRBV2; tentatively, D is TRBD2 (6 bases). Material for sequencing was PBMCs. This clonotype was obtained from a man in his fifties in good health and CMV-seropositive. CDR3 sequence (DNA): TGTGCCAGCAGTGACGCGGGACGCCACAATGAGCAGTTCTTC. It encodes CASSDAGRHNEQFF.